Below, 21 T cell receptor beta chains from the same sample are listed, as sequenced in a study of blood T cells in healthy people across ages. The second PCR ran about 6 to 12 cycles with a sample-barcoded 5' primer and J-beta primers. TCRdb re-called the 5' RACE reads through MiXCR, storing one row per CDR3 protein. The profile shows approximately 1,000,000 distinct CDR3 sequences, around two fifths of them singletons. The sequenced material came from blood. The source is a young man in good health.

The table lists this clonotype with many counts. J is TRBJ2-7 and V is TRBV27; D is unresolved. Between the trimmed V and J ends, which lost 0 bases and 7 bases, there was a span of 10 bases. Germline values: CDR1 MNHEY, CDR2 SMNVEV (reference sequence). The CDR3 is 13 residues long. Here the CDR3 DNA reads TGTGCCAGCAGTTTATCACCGGGTGGGGAGCAGTACTTC. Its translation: CASSLSPGGEQYF.

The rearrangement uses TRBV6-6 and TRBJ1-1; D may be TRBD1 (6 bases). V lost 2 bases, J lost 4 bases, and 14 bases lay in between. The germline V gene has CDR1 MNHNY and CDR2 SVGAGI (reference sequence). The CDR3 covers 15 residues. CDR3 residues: CASSYGAGAITEAFF. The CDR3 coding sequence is TGTGCCAGCAGTTACGGGGCGGGGGCTATCACTGAAGCTTTCTTT.

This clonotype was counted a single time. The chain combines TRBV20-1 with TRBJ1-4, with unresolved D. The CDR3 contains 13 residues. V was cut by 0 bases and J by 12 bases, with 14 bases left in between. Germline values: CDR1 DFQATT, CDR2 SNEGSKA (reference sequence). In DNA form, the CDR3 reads TGCAGTGCTAGAGATGAGGCCACGAGGGAACTGTTTTTT. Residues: CSARDEATRELFF.

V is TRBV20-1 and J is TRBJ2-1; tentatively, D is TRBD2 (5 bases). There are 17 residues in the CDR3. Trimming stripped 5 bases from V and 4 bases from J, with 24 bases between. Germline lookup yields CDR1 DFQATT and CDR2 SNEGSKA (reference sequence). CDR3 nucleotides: TGCAGTGCTCAAGGATCCAGAGGGAAGATGGGTTACAATGAGCAGTTCTTC. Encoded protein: CSAQGSRGKMGYNEQFF.

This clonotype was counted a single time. CDR3 residues: CASSQEVIAGGLANNEQYF. CDR3 DNA sequence: TGCGCCAGCAGCCAAGAAGTGATAGCGGGAGGCCTGGCAAACAATGAGCAGTACTTC. The chain is built from TRBV4-3 and TRBJ2-7, with TRBD2 matching 10 bases. The CDR3 runs 19 residues. Germline lookup yields CDR1 LGHNA and CDR2 YSLEER. V lost 0 bases and J lost 7; bases outside the gene matches: 18.

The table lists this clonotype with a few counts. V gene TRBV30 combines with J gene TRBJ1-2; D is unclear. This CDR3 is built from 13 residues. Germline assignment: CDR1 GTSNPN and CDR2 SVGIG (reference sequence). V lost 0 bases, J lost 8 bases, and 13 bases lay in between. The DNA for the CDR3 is TGTGCCTGGAGTGTACATGGTTCGTCGGGCTACACCTTC. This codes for CAWSVHGSSGYTF.

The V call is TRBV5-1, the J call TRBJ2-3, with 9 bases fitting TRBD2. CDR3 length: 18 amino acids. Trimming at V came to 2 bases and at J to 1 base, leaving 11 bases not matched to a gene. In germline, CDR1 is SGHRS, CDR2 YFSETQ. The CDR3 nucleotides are TGCGCCAGCAGCTTTCGCTATATCTCTAGCGGGGGCACAGATACGCAGTATTTT. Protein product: CASSFRYISSGGTDTQYF. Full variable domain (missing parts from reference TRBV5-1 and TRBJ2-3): KAGVTQTPRYLIKTRGQQVTLSCSPISGHRSVSWYQQTPGQGLQFLFEYFSETQRNKGNFPGRFSGRQFSNSRSEMNVSTLELGDSALYLCASSFRYISSGGTDTQYFGPGTRLTVL.

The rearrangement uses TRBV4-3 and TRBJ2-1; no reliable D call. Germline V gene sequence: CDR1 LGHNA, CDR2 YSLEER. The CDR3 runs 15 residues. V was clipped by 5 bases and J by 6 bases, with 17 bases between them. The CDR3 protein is CASSNRTSRPNEQFF. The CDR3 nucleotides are TGCGCCAGCAGCAATCGGACGTCCAGACCCAATGAGCAGTTCTTC.

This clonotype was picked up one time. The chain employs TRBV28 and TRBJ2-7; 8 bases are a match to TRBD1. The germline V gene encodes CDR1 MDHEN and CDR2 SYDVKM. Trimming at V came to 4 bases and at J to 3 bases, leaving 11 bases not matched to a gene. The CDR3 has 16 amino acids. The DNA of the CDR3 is TGTGCCAGCAGTTGGTCCCCTAAGACAGGGGACTACGAGCAGTACTTC. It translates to CASSWSPKTGDYEQYF.

CDR3 nucleotides: TGCAGTGCTATAATCATTCCCTCCTCTGGGGCCAACGTCCTGACTTTC. This codes for CSAIIIPSSGANVLTF. This rearrangement joins TRBV20-1 to TRBJ2-6; no firm D call. The germline V gene encodes CDR1 DFQATT and CDR2 SNEGSKA (reference sequence). The V end lost 4 bases, the J end lost 0 bases, and 13 bases lay between the germline ends. The CDR3 consists of 16 residues.

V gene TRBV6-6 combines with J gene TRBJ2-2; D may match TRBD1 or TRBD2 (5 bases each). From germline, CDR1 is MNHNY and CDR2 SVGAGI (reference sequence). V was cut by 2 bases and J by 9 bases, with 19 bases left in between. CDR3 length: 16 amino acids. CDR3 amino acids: CASSYTGTYPERELFF. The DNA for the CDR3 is TGTGCCAGCAGTTACACGGGGACCTACCCAGAGCGGGAGCTGTTTTTT.

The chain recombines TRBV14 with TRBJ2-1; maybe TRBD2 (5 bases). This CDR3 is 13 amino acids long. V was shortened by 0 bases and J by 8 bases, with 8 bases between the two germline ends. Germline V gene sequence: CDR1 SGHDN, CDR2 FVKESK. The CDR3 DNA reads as TGTGCCAGCAGCCAAGATTACGGGGATGAGCAGTTCTTC. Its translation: CASSQDYGDEQFF.

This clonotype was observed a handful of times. The CDR3 sequence is CSARLGLASDTQYF. The CDR3 DNA reads TGCAGTGCTAGATTAGGACTAGCGTCAGATACGCAGTATTTT. The J gene is TRBJ2-3, the V gene TRBV20-1; 9 bases are a match to TRBD2. This CDR3 comprises 14 residues. The germline CDR1 and CDR2 sequences are DFQATT and SNEGSKA (reference sequence). Germline trimming cut 2 bases from V and 4 bases from J; bases unmatched to any gene: 4.

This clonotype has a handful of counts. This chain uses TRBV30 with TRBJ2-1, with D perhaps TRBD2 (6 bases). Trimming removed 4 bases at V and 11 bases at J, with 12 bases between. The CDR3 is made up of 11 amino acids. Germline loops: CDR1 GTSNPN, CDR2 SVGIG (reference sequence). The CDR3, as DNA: TGTGCCTGGACAACGACTAGTAAGCAGTTCTTC. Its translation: CAWTTTSKQFF.

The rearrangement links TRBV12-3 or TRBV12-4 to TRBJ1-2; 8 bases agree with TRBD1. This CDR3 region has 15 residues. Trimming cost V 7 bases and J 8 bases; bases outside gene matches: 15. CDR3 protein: CASNSGRGPRGGYTF. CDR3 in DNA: TGTGCCAGCAACTCCGGCAGGGGGCCTCGAGGCGGCTACACCTTC.

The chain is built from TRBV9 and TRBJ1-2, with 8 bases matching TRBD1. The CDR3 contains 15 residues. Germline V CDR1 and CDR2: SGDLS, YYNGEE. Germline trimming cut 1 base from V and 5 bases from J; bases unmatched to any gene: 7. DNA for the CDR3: TGTGCCAGCAGCGTAACAGGGACAGGAGCATATGGCTACACCTTC. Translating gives CASSVTGTGAYGYTF.

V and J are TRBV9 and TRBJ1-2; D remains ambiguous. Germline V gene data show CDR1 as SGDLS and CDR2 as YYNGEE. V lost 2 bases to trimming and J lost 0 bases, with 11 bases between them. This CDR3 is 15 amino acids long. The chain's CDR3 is CASSVDTTSNYGYTF. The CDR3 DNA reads TGTGCCAGCAGCGTCGACACGACCTCTAACTATGGCTACACCTTC. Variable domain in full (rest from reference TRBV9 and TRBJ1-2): DSGVTQTPKHLITATGQRVTLRCSPRSGDLSVYWYQQSLDQGLQFLIQYYNGEERAKGNILERFSAQQFPDLHSELNLSSLELGDSALYFCASSVDTTSNYGYTFGSGTRLTVV.

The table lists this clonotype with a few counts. The CDR3 nucleotides are TGTGCCAGCAGTATTACCAGAACCTACAATGAGCAGTTCTTC. Translation: CASSITRTYNEQFF. This sequence joins TRBV6-2 or TRBV6-3 and TRBJ2-1; the D is unclear. V was clipped by 5 bases and J by 2 bases, with 10 bases between them. CDR1 is MNHEY and CDR2 is SVGEGT in the germline V gene. This CDR3 region has 14 residues.

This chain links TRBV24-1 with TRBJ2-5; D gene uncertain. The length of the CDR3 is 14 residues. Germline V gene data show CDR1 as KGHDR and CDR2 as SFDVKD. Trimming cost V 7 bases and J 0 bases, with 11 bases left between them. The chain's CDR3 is CATSDTSYQETQYF. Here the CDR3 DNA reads TGTGCCACCAGCGACACGTCGTACCAAGAGACCCAGTACTTC.

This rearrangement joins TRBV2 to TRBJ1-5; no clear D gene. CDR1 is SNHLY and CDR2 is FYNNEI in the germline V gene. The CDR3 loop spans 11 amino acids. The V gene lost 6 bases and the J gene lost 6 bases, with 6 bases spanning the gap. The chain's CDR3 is CASRRFQPQHF. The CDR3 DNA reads TGTGCCAGCAGGAGATTTCAGCCCCAGCATTTT. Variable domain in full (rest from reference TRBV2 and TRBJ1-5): EPEVTQTPSHQVTQMGQEVILRCVPISNHLYFYWYRQILGQKVEFLVSFYNNEISEKSEIFDDQFSVERPDGSNFTLKIRSTKLEDSAMYFCASRRFQPQHFGDGTRLSIL.

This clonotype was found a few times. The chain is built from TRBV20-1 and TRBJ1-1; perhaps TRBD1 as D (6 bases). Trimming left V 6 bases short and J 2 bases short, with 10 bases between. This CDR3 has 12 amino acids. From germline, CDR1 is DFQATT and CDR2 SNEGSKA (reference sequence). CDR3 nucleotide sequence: TGCAGTGCGAAGGACAGTAACACTGAAGCTTTCTTT. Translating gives CSAKDSNTEAFF.